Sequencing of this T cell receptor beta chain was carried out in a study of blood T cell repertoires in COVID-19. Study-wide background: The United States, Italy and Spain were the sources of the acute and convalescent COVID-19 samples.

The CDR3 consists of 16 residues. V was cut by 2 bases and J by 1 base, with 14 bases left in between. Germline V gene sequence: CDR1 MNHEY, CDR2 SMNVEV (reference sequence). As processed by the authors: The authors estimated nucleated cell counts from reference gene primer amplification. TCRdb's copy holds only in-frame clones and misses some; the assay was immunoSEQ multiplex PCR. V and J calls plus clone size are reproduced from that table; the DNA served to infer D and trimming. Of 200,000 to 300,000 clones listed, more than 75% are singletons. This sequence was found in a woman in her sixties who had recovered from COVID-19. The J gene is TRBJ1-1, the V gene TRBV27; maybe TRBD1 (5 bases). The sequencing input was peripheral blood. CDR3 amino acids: CASSLLPGRANTEAFF. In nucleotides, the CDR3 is TGTGCCAGCAGTTTACTTCCCGGCAGGGCGAACACTGAAGCTTTCTTT.